Below, 16 T cell receptor beta chains from the same sample are listed, as sequenced in a study of T-cell memory formation after mild COVID-19. TCRdb used MiXCR to reprocess the 5' RACE reads, holding one entry per CDR3 protein. The top ten hold 20% to 25% of the sample, which has around 300,000 distinct CDR3 sequences, about 20% seen once. Sequenced sample: PBMCs or a T cell subset sorted from them (not recorded which). Receptor source: a man aged 18 to 30 who had mild COVID-19 (a few samples of this study predate the infection). Cell type and time point are not known.

This clonotype was seen many times. The chain links TRBV6-5 to TRBJ2-7; 7 bases are a match to TRBD1. Germline V CDR1 and CDR2: MNHEY, SVGAGI. Losses at the gene ends were 5 bases for V and 6 bases for J; bases not matched to a gene: 13. The CDR3 extends over 15 amino acids. CDR3: CASSPTKTGMSEQYF. The CDR3 coding sequence is TGTGCCAGCAGTCCAACCAAGACAGGGATGAGCGAGCAGTACTTC.

The rearrangement uses TRBV12-3 or TRBV12-4 and TRBJ1-2; D perhaps matches TRBD1 (5 bases). With 1 base removed from V and 4 bases from J, the gap between germline ends came to 19 bases. The CDR3 is 17 amino acids. CDR3 in DNA: TGTGCCAGCAGTTTAGGACGGGCCTCAGGGATTTCCTATGGCTACACCTTC. This codes for CASSLGRASGISYGYTF.

This clonotype appeared a few times. This sequence joins TRBV6-5 and TRBJ2-7, with TRBD1 matching 9 bases. The length of the CDR3 is 15 residues. The germline CDR1 and CDR2 sequences are MNHEY and SVGAGI. V shed 4 bases, J shed 7 bases, and the junction held 11 bases outside the gene matches. As DNA, the CDR3 is TGTGCCAGCAGTTGGTCCTTAGGACAGGGGAAAGAGCAGTACTTC. Protein sequence: CASSWSLGQGKEQYF.

This chain uses TRBV7-3 with TRBJ2-5; D possibly corresponds to TRBD2 (6 bases). The V gene's germline CDR1 is SGHTA and CDR2 FQGTGA. Trimming pared 5 bases from V and 2 bases from J, leaving 15 bases between. The CDR3 is made up of 15 amino acids. The CDR3 sequence: CASSPWGVGQETQYF. The CDR3 DNA reads TGTGCCAGCAGCCCCTGGGGGGTAGGGCAAGAGACCCAGTACTTC.

This chain connects TRBV7-9 to TRBJ2-3, with D perhaps being TRBD1 or TRBD2 (5 bases each). The CDR3 is 16 residues long. Germline CDR1 SEHNR, CDR2 FQNEAQ (reference sequence). V was clipped by 4 bases and J by 7 bases, with 21 bases between them. The CDR3 DNA is TGTGCCAGCAGCTCCCGGGACGGACCCCCGGAGAATACGCAGTATTTT. This gives the protein CASSSRDGPPENTQYF. The full variable domain, in which reference TRBV7-9 and TRBJ2-3 provide the parts outside the CDR3, is DTGVSQNPRHKITKRGQNVTFRCDPISEHNRLYWYRQTLGQGPEFLTYFQNEAQLEKSRLLSDRFSAERPKGSFSTLEIQRTEQGDSAMYLCASSSRDGPPENTQYFGPGTRLTVL.

This clonotype was recorded once. The chain has TRBV7-2 and TRBJ2-4, with TRBD1 matching over 9 bases. The germline V gene encodes CDR1 SGHTA and CDR2 FQGNSA. The CDR3 sequence is 20 residues long. V shed 5 bases and J 0 bases; nucleotides not matched to a gene: 17. CDR3 nucleotides: TGTGCCAGCAGCCCCCGGCGTGGACAGGGGCGCTTACTAGCCAAAAACATTCAGTACTTC. Translation: CASSPRRGQGRLLAKNIQYF.

This clonotype was counted many times. This chain links TRBV4-3 with TRBJ2-2; TRBD2 matches at 9 bases. V shed 2 bases and J 5 bases; nucleotides not matched to a gene: 6. This CDR3 is 16 amino acids long. Germline CDR1 is LGHNA and CDR2 is YSLEER. CDR3 protein: CASSQNSGGETGELFF. CDR3 DNA: TGCGCCAGCAGCCAAAATAGCGGGGGAGAGACCGGGGAGCTGTTTTTT.

The gene calls are TRBV7-2 and TRBJ2-1; 7 bases agree with TRBD2. CDR1 is SGHTA and CDR2 is FQGNSA in the germline V gene. Trimming removed 5 bases from V and 4 bases from J; junction bases left unmatched: 8. CDR3 length: 15 residues. CDR3 in DNA: TGTGCCAGCAGCCCTAGGTGGGGGGGGTACAATGAGCAGTTCTTC. The encoded protein is CASSPRWGGYNEQFF.

This clonotype was picked up a small number of times. The V gene is TRBV27, the J gene TRBJ1-5; D is ambiguous. The CDR3 is 14 amino acids. Per germline, CDR1 MNHEY and CDR2 SMNVEV (reference sequence). Trimming stripped 3 bases from V and 3 bases from J, with 9 bases between. The CDR3 nucleotides are TGTGCCAGCAGTTTGGGGTCAGCCAATCAGCCCCAGCATTTT. Protein: CASSLGSANQPQHF.

This clonotype occurred many times. The gene calls are TRBV4-1 and TRBJ1-4; D is unclear. The ends were cut back, 4 bases at V and 6 bases at J, with 9 bases in the middle. The CDR3 is made up of 13 amino acids. The germline V gene has CDR1 MGHRA and CDR2 YSYEKL. CDR3 sequence (DNA): TGCGCCAGCAGCCCCAGACTGTATGAAAAACTGTTTTTT. Translated: CASSPRLYEKLFF.

This clonotype was recorded at least ten times. The CDR3, as DNA: TGTGCCAGCAGCCGCGAAACTAATACGCAGTATTTT. It encodes CASSRETNTQYF. This chain uses TRBV7-9 with TRBJ2-3, with D hard to call. The length of the CDR3 is 12 residues. V dropped 5 bases and J dropped 7 bases, with 10 bases sitting between them. Per the germline V gene, CDR1 is SEHNR and CDR2 is FQNEAQ (reference sequence).

This clonotype was counted a few times. This rearrangement joins TRBV4-3 to TRBJ2-3, with a tentative D call TRBD2 (5 bases). The CDR3 extends over 15 amino acids. CDR1 is LGHNA and CDR2 is YSLEER in the germline V gene. V dropped 1 base and J dropped 2 bases, with 10 bases sitting between them. The DNA for the CDR3 is TGCGCCAGCAGCCAAGGACTACCGGTCACAGATACGCAGTATTTT. Its protein is CASSQGLPVTDTQYF.

The sample holds a few counts of this clonotype. The rearrangement joins TRBV18 to TRBJ1-1; D possibly corresponds to TRBD1 (6 bases). Germline assignment: CDR1 KGHSH and CDR2 LQKENI. The germline V and J ends were trimmed by 3 bases and 4 bases, with 12 bases remaining between them. The CDR3 loop spans 14 amino acids. The CDR3 nucleotides are TGTGCCAGCTCACCCCGACAGGAGGTCACTGAAGCTTTCTTT. Its protein product is CASSPRQEVTEAFF.

This clonotype was detected ten times or more. V and J are TRBV4-1 and TRBJ2-7; no reliable D call. V lost 0 bases to trimming and J lost 2 bases, with 8 bases between them. The CDR3 is 14 residues long. The V gene's germline CDR1 is MGHRA and CDR2 YSYEKL. The CDR3 nucleotides read TGCGCCAGCAGCCAAGAAGCCAGTACCTACGAGCAGTACTTC. Amino acid sequence: CASSQEASTYEQYF.

This clonotype occurred a few times. This sequence joins TRBV10-3 and TRBJ2-3, with D perhaps TRBD2 (5 bases). The CDR3 is 15 residues long. The germline gives CDR1 ENHRY, CDR2 SYGVKD. The V and J ends lost 0 bases and 1 base respectively, with 8 bases between them. The CDR3 DNA reads TGTGCCATCAGTGAGTCGAGGCGGGGCACAGATACGCAGTATTTT. Protein: CAISESRRGTDTQYF.

V is TRBV6-2 or TRBV6-3 and J is TRBJ2-5; D ambiguous. The germline V and J ends were trimmed by 6 bases and 5 bases, with 10 bases remaining between them. The CDR3 is 12 residues long. Germline CDR1 MNHEY, CDR2 SVGEGT. CDR3 coding DNA: TGTGCCAGCAGCCTACGGGCGGAGACCCAGTACTTC. Translating it yields CASSLRAETQYF.